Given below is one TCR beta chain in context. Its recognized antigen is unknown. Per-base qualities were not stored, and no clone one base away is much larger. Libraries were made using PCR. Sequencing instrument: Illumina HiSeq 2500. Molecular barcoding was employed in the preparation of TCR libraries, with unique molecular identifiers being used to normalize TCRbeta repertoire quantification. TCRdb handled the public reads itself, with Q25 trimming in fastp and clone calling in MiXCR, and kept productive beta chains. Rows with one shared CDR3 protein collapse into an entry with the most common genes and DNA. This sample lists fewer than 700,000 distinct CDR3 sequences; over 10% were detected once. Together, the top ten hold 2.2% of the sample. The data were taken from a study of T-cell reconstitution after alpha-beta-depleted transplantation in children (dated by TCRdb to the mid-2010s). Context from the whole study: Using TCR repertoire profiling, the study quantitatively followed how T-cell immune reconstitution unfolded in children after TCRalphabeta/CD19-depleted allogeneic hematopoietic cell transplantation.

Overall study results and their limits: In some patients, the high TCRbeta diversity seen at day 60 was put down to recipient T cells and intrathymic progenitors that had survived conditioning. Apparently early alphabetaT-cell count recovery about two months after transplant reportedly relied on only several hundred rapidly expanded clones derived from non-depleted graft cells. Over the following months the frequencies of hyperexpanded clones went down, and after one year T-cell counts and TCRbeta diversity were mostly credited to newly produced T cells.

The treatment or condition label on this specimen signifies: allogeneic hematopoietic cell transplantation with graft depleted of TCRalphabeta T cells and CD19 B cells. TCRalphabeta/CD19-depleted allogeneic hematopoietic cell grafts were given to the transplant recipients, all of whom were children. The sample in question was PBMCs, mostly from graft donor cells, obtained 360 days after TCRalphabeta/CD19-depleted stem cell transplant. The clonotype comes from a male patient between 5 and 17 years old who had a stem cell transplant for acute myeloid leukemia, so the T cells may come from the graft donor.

The bases read TGCGCCAGCAGAGGGAAGTACGGAGGCTCCTACGAGCAGTACTTC. It translates as CASRGKYGGSYEQYF. The receptor chain draws on TRBV4-3 and TRBJ2-7; the D region possibly corresponds to TRBD2 (5 bases align). Reading the germline V gene gives CDR1 LGHNA and CDR2 YSLEER. Inclusive of the bounding cysteine and phenylalanine, the CDR3 is 15 residues long. Left in the record is the CDR3 DNA by itself, 45 bases read in frame from the first base. Cut back by 6 bases and 0 bases, the V and J ends lie 15 bases apart.